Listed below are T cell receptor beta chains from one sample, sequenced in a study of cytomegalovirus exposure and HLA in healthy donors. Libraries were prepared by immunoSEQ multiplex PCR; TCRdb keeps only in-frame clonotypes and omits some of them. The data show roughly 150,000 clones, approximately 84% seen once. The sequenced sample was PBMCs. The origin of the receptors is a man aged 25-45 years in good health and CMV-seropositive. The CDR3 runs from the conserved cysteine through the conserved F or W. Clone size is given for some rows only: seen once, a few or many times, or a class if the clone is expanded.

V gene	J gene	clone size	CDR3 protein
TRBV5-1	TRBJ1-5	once	CASSVTGPPEPQHF
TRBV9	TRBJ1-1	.	CASSTRGGLPEAFF
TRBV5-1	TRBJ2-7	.	CASSLGGDRGYEQYF
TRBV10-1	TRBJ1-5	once	CASSNRGPGHNQPQHF
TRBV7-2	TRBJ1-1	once	CASTPFTGPTEAFF
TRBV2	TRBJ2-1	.	CASSENRGLNEQFF
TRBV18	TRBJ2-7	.	CASSPLADRGFEQYF
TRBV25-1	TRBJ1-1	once	CASSPGRQGAPMNTEAFF
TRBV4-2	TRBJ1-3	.	CASSQEWGLSGNTIYF
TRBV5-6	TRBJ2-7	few	CASSLAPSYEQYF
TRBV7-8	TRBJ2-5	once	CASSSTGGGETQYF
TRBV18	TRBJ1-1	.	CASSPPMGTGGSAEAFF
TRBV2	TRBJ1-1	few	CASTSDRGTEAFF
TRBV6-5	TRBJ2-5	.	CASSPGQGPGQYF
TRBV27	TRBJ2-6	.	CASSSYAGANVLTF
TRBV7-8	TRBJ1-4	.	CASSLVATTYRNEKLFF
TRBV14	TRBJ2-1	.	CASSQFTSGQGNEQFF
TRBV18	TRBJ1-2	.	CASSPLWAGYGYTF
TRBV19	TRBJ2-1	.	CASSFPSSGRAEQFF
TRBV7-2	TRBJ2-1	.	CASSLAQVLLYNEQFF
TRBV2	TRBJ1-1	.	CARTVNTEAFF
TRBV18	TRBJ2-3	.	CASSPVRSTDTQYF
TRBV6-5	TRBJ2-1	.	CASSYSILAGPAMFF
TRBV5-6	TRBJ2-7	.	CASSLVRGLEQYF
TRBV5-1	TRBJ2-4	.	CASSLGQFINIQYF
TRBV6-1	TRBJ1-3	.	CASSEVGIGQGGNTIYF
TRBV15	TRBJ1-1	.	CATSPRRSDKAFF
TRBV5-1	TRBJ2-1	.	CASSGSGSFYNEQFF
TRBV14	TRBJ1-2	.	CASSQGTGTGSFFSYGYTF
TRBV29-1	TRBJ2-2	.	CSVLPGARQYTGELFF
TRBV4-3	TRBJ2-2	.	CASSQGLNTGELFF
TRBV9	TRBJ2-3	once	CASSGPQKSSTDTQYF
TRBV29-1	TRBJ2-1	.	CSVETVSSYNEQFF
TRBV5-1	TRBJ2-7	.	CASRSGLAGVVYEQYF
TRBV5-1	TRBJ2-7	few	CASWGQADGTYEQYF
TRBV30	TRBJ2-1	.	CAWSTTGVEQFF
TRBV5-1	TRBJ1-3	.	CASSLLEGLGNTIYF